What follows are 20 T cell receptor beta chains derived from one specimen sequenced in a study of shared clonotypes between healthy human individuals. Measured with immunoSEQ multiplex PCR; TCRdb has only the in-frame clones, and not every one. The sample carries approximately 640,000 clones, roughly 88% recorded once. Sequencing was carried out using memory CD8+ T cells from PBMCs. Described subset: CD45RO+ cells pooled with CCR7-negative TemRA cells. The receptors come from a young man in good health. Some clones in this sample may be carry-over from other donors' samples.

The chain recombines TRBV19 with TRBJ2-3; 7 bases line up with TRBD2. Germline values: CDR1 LNHDA, CDR2 SQIVND (reference sequence). The CDR3 loop spans 17 amino acids. V dropped 3 bases and J dropped 4; count of bases not matched to a gene: 13. The CDR3, as DNA: TGTGCCAGTAGTATGACCCTCTCTGGGGCGGGAGCAGATACGCAGTATTTT. This translates into CASSMTLSGAGADTQYF.

The chain links TRBV6-5 to TRBJ2-2; D is uncertain. Germline lookup yields CDR1 MNHEY and CDR2 SVGAGI. The V end lost 7 bases, the J end lost 6 bases, and 15 bases lay between the germline ends. This CDR3 spans 14 amino acids. The CDR3: CASNHPGGAGELFF. The CDR3 region has the DNA TGTGCCAGCAACCACCCAGGTGGTGCCGGGGAGCTGTTTTTT.

The chain carries TRBV27 and TRBJ2-2, with 8 bases aligning to TRBD2. Germline lookup yields CDR1 MNHEY and CDR2 SMNVEV (reference sequence). There are 13 residues in the CDR3. Germline trimming cut 10 bases from V and 6 bases from J; bases unmatched to any gene: 7. The CDR3 spells CATWTSLPGELFF. DNA for the CDR3: TGTGCCACCTGGACTAGCTTGCCCGGGGAGCTGTTTTTT.

This chain joins TRBV27 and TRBJ1-2; unclear D gene. Trimming took off 7 bases at V and 0 bases at J, with 15 bases between the two ends. The CDR3 sequence is 15 residues long. Germline CDR1 MNHEY, CDR2 SMNVEV (reference sequence). The CDR3 DNA is TGTGCCAGCAAGTTAGGTCCAGGAACTAACTATGGCTACACCTTC. This encodes CASKLGPGTNYGYTF.

The chain couples TRBV5-1 to TRBJ2-7; TRBD2 aligns across 9 bases. Losses at the gene ends were 0 bases for V and 2 bases for J; bases not matched to a gene: 6. The CDR3 sequence is 16 residues long. The germline V gene has CDR1 SGHRS and CDR2 YFSETQ. The CDR3 spells CASSLGVGLATYEQYF. The CDR3 DNA is TGCGCCAGCAGCTTGGGGGTAGGACTAGCGACCTACGAGCAGTACTTC.

The rearrangement uses TRBV15 and TRBJ2-3; possibly TRBD2 for D (6 bases). The CDR3 is 17 residues long. Germline CDR1 LNHNV, CDR2 YYDKDF (reference sequence). Trimming cost V 3 bases and J 0 bases, with 16 bases left between them. CDR3 coding DNA: TGTGCCACCAGCAGGGAAGGACTATTTTCTAGCACAGATACGCAGTATTTT. Translation gives CATSREGLFSSTDTQYF.

This clone was detected only once. This chain joins TRBV9 and TRBJ2-1; 9 nucleotides agree with TRBD2. V was pared by 0 bases and J by 3 bases, with 7 bases of the junction left unmatched. The CDR3 covers 17 residues. From germline, CDR1 is SGDLS and CDR2 YYNGEE. The CDR3 loop is CASSVGGMRGGYNEQFF. The CDR3 nucleotides read TGTGCCAGCAGCGTAGGTGGTATGCGGGGGGGCTACAATGAGCAGTTCTTC.

The chain is built from TRBV7-2 and TRBJ2-1; D possibly uses TRBD1 or TRBD2 (6 bases each). With 5 bases removed from V and 8 bases from J, the gap between germline ends came to 22 bases. The CDR3 runs 16 residues. Germline lookup yields CDR1 SGHTA and CDR2 FQGNSA. The CDR3 nucleotides are TGTGCCAGCAGCGTGAACAGGGCGGGGAGAAACGATGAGCAGTTCTTC. It is translated as CASSVNRAGRNDEQFF.

This chain uses TRBV19 with TRBJ2-2, with 10 bases identical to TRBD1. There are 15 residues in the CDR3. The V gene's germline CDR1 is LNHDA and CDR2 SQIVND (reference sequence). V dropped 5 bases and J dropped 4; count of bases not matched to a gene: 4. The CDR3, as DNA: TGTGCCAGTAGTGTGGACAGGGGGGCCACCGGGGAGCTGTTTTTT. Encoded protein: CASSVDRGATGELFF. The whole variable domain, filled in from reference TRBV19 and TRBJ2-2, reads DGGITQSPKYLFRKEGQNVTLSCEQNLNHDAMYWYRQDPGQGLRLIYYSQIVNDFQKGDIAEGYSVSREKKESFPLTVTSAQKNPTAFYLCASSVDRGATGELFFGEGSRLTVL.

The V gene is TRBV10-3, the J gene TRBJ2-7, with 11 bases that match TRBD1. The germline V gene has CDR1 ENHRY and CDR2 SYGVKD. V gave up 2 bases and J gave up 2 bases; unmatched junction bases: 5. This CDR3 has 16 amino acids. The CDR3 bases are TGTGCCATCAGTGAGCCGGCGGACAGGGGGCCCTACGAGCAGTACTTC. It yields the protein CAISEPADRGPYEQYF.

The CDR3 reads CASREDRGGGYTF. In DNA form, the CDR3 reads TGTGCCAGCAGGGAGGACAGGGGTGGGGGCTACACCTTC. This chain joins TRBV5-5 and TRBJ1-2, with 9 bases matching TRBD1. V lost 5 bases to trimming and J lost 8 bases; unmatched junction nucleotides: 7. Germline lookup yields CDR1 SGHKS and CDR2 YYEKEE (reference sequence). The CDR3 runs to 13 residues.

The gene calls are TRBV5-4 and TRBJ1-1; possible D gene TRBD1, 5 bases. Trimming stripped 2 bases from V and 5 bases from J, with 10 bases between. CDR3 size: 13 residues. Germline CDR1 is SGHNT and CDR2 is YYREEE (reference sequence). The CDR3 loop is CASSFTEGTEAFF. CDR3 nucleotides: TGTGCCAGCAGCTTTACAGAGGGGACTGAAGCTTTCTTT.

This sequence joins TRBV27 and TRBJ1-5; TRBD1 agrees at 9 bases. The germline V gene encodes CDR1 MNHEY and CDR2 SMNVEV (reference sequence). The CDR3 spans 17 residues. V lost 3 bases, J lost 3 bases, and 9 bases stayed unmatched. CDR3 protein: CASSFRGQGLPNQPQHF. In nucleotides, the CDR3 is TGTGCCAGCAGTTTCCGGGGACAGGGTCTCCCCAATCAGCCCCAGCATTTT.

This chain joins TRBV27 and TRBJ1-2; D unclear. This CDR3 is 14 amino acids long. Trimming took off 3 bases at V and 0 bases at J, with 8 bases between the two ends. CDR1 MNHEY and CDR2 SMNVEV come from the germline V gene (reference sequence). CDR3 DNA: TGTGCCAGCAGTTTTAGGGCTACTAACTATGGCTACACCTTC. This translates into CASSFRATNYGYTF.

The rearrangement links TRBV19 to TRBJ1-4; D is uncertain. The V gene lost 3 bases and the J gene lost 0 bases, with 11 bases spanning the gap. Germline V gene data show CDR1 as LNHDA and CDR2 as SQIVND (reference sequence). The CDR3 consists of 16 residues. The CDR3 DNA sequence: TGTGCCAGTAGTATTTTTTGGGTTGCAACTAATGAAAAACTGTTTTTT. It codes for CASSIFWVATNEKLFF. Combining the CDR3 with reference TRBV19 and TRBJ1-4 gives the whole variable domain DGGITQSPKYLFRKEGQNVTLSCEQNLNHDAMYWYRQDPGQGLRLIYYSQIVNDFQKGDIAEGYSVSREKKESFPLTVTSAQKNPTAFYLCASSIFWVATNEKLFFGSGTQLSVL.

The V gene is TRBV19, the J gene TRBJ2-7; 8 nucleotides align to TRBD2. This CDR3 has 15 amino acids. Germline V gene lookup returns CDR1 LNHDA and CDR2 SQIVND (reference sequence). V gave up 4 bases and J gave up 3 bases; unmatched junction bases: 8. CDR3 nucleotide sequence: TGTGCCAGTAGTACCGGACTAGCCGATGTCTACGAGCAGTACTTC. Its translation is CASSTGLADVYEQYF. Based on the CDR3 plus reference TRBV19 and TRBJ2-7, the full variable domain is DGGITQSPKYLFRKEGQNVTLSCEQNLNHDAMYWYRQDPGQGLRLIYYSQIVNDFQKGDIAEGYSVSREKKESFPLTVTSAQKNPTAFYLCASSTGLADVYEQYFGPGTRLTVT.

This rearrangement joins TRBV27 to TRBJ2-7, with D maybe TRBD1 (6 bases). This CDR3 region has 13 residues. Trimming removed 4 bases at V and 2 bases at J, with 9 bases between. Per germline, CDR1 MNHEY and CDR2 SMNVEV (reference sequence). CDR3 residues: CASSSDSPYEQYF. The CDR3, as DNA: TGTGCCAGCAGTTCGGACAGTCCCTACGAGCAGTACTTC.

This clone has just a few counts. The chain joins TRBV7-8 to TRBJ2-3; the match to TRBD2 covers 13 bases. Germline assignment: CDR1 SGHVS and CDR2 FQNEAQ. The CDR3 extends over 22 amino acids. Unmatched junction bases numbered 25, after V lost 8 bases and J lost 2 bases. The CDR3 region has the DNA TGTGCCAGCCAACTTCGGCTGCCGGGACTAGCGGGAAGGGGGGCTTTCACAGATACGCAGTATTTT. Translating gives CASQLRLPGLAGRGAFTDTQYF.

The chain has TRBV20-1 and TRBJ2-7, with D unclear. There are 10 residues in the CDR3. Trimming pared 4 bases from V and 6 bases from J, leaving 7 bases between. Germline V gives CDR1 DFQATT, CDR2 SNEGSKA (reference sequence). CDR3 coding DNA: TGCAGTGCTAAGAGGTTCGAGCAGTACTTC. This encodes CSAKRFEQYF.

The chain joins TRBV4-3 to TRBJ2-5; D unclear. The end of the DNA fits TRBJ2-7 better, so the J call may be wrong. CDR1 is LGHNA and CDR2 is YSLEER in the germline V gene. The CDR3 has 14 residues. The CDR3 DNA reads as TGCGCCAGCAGCCGCCTATTGTTGCAGGACGAGCAGTACTTC. Translating it yields CASSRLLLQDEQYF.